The entry that follows covers one TCR beta chain sequence. Its target is not known. V shed 4 bases and J shed 7 bases, with 10 bases lying between them. The CDR3 is 12 amino acids. Looked up from germline, CDR1 is SNHLY and CDR2 is FYNNEI. Use of 60 Vbeta and 13 Jbeta primers characterized the PCR. Assay used: immunoSEQ multiplex PCR; TCRdb lists only in-frame clones, some missing. In the table there are about 140,000 clones, around 87% of which are singletons. This entry belongs to a study of cytomegalovirus exposure and HLA in healthy donors. The study, taken as a whole, reports: Because they were indistinguishable, some V segments, including TRBV6-2 and TRBV6-3, were excluded.

This clonotype was obtained from a woman aged 25 to 39 in good health and CMV-seronegative. The chain joins TRBV2 to TRBJ1-2; D not certain. Sample: PBMCs. CDR3 residues: CASSAEGGGYTF. The CDR3 nucleotides read TGTGCCAGCAGTGCGGAGGGAGGTGGCTACACCTTC.